This TCR beta chain was sequenced during a study of CD8+ T cells in alopecia areata. Study as a whole: Oral tofacitinib (5 to 10 mg twice daily) was administered to treated patients.

V gave up 2 bases and J gave up 8 bases; unmatched junction bases: 7. Germline-derived CDR1 and CDR2 are MNHEY and SMNVEV (reference sequence). The CDR3 is 14 amino acids. Study-wide results and limits: Scalp sequencing captures resident alphabeta T cells of normal skin too. Scalp and blood retained many expanded lesional clones during tofacitinib.

As to this clone: Its target is not known.

Treatment defined: oral pan-JAK inhibitor, 5-10 mg twice daily. In each case, RNA was isolated and then reverse transcribed into cDNA as the sequencing template. Clones were read by immunoSEQ multiplex PCR, and TCRdb kept only the in-frame ones, dropping some. The table lists about 97,000 clones, about 60% of them singletons. The V call is TRBV27, the J call TRBJ1-2; 8 positions match TRBD1. The sample in question was CD8+ T cells sorted from blood, obtained at approximately week 61, from a patient treated with tofacitinib. This sequence originates from a human donor with alopecia areata. The CDR3 bases are TGTGCCAGCAGTTTAGGACAGGGCGTGCACGGCTACACCTTC. This translates into CASSLGQGVHGYTF.